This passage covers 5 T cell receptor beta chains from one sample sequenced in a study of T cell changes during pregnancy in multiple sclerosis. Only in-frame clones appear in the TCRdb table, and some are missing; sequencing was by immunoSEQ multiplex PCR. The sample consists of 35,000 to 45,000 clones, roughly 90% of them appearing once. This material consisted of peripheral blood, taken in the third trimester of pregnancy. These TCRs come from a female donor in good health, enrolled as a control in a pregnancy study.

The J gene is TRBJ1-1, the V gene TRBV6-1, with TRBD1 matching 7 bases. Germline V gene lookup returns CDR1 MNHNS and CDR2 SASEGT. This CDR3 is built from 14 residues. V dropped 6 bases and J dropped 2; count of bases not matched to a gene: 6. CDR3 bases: TGTGCCAGCAGCCCGCCAGGGGGTAACACTGAAGCTTTCTTT. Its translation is CASSPPGGNTEAFF.

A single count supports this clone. The CDR3 sequence is CASSIRGGHEQYF. In nucleotides, the CDR3 is TGTGCCAGCAGCATACGTGGGGGCCACGAGCAGTACTTC. This chain links TRBV5-6 with TRBJ2-7; tentative D call: TRBD1 (6 bases). V was cut by 4 bases and J by 5 bases, with 13 bases left in between. CDR1 is SGHDT and CDR2 is YYEEEE in the germline V gene. This CDR3 spans 13 amino acids.

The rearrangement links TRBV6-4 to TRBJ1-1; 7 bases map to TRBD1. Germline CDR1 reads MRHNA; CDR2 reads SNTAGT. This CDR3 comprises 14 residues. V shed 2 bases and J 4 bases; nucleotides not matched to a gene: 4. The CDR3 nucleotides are TGTGCCAGCAGTGACACAGACAGGGCCACTGAAGCTTTCTTT. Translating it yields CASSDTDRATEAFF.

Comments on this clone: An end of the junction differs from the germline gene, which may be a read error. The CDR3 sequence: CASSKDMNTEAFF. The CDR3 DNA reads as TGTGCTAGCAGCAAGGACATGAACACTGAAGCTTTCTTT. The chain employs TRBV7-7 and TRBJ1-1, with a possible D match to TRBD1 (5 bases). Germline V gene lookup returns CDR1 SSHAT and CDR2 FNYEAQ (reference sequence). This CDR3 comprises 13 residues.

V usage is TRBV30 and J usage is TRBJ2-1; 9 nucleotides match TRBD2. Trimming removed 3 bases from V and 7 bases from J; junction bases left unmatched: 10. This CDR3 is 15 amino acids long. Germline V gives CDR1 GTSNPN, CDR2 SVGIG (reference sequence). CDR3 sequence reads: CAWSRIAGVGNEQFF. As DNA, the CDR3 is TGTGCCTGGAGCCGGATAGCGGGAGTTGGGAATGAGCAGTTCTTC.